This T cell receptor beta chain was sequenced during a study of OX40 agonist ivuxolimab in advanced cancers. Study-level background: Three individuals attained partial responses, comprising one hepatocellular carcinoma case and two cutaneous melanoma cases.

Assay: immunoSEQ multiplex PCR; the TCRdb copy retains only in-frame clones and omits some. The profile covers 50,000 to 70,000 clones, with around 88% appearing a single time and 0.76% taken by the ten largest. This CDR3 region has 14 residues. CDR1 is MNHEY and CDR2 is SVGAGI in the germline V gene. The V gene lost 6 bases and the J gene lost 6 bases, with 17 bases spanning the gap. Autoimmune disease history or systemic immunosuppression led to patient exclusion. This specimen consisted of CD4+ or CD8+ T cells sorted from blood, obtained in a trial of the OX40 agonist ivuxolimab. This chain uses TRBV6-5 with TRBJ1-2; D may be TRBD1 (6 bases). This TCR was sampled from an adult with an advanced solid tumor such as melanoma, head and neck, liver or kidney cancer. CDR3 residues: CASRTPQGNDGYTF. CDR3 DNA sequence: TGTGCCAGCAGAACCCCTCAGGGGAATGATGGCTACACCTTC.